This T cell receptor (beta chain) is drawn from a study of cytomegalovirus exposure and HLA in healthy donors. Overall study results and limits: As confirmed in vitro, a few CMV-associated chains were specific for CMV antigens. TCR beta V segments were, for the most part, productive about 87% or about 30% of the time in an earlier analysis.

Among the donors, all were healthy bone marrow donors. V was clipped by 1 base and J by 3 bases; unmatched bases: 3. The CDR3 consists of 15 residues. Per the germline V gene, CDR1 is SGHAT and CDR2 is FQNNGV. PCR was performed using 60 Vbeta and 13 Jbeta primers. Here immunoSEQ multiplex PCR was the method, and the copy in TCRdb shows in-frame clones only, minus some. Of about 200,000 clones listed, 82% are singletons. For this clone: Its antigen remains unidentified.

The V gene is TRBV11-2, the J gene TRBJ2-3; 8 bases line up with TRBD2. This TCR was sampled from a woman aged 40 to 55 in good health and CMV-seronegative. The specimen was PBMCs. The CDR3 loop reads CASSLAGGPTDTQYF. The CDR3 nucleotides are TGTGCCAGCAGCTTAGCGGGAGGGCCAACAGATACGCAGTATTTT.